These 17 T cell receptor beta chains were all obtained from the same sample, sequenced in a study of blood T cell repertoires in COVID-19 (TCRdb year 2020). Library preparation was by the immunoSEQ multiplex PCR assay. As stored in TCRdb, this immuneACCESS dataset retains in-frame rearrangements with V and J assigned. A fraction of the clones does not appear; measured against another copy, unresolved V genes explain less than half of the discrepancy, and the remainder lacks a known reason. The sample table shows fewer than 400,000 clones, and 85% to 90% are seen once. Under 3.5% of the sample belongs to the ten largest clones. Sequencing used peripheral blood. The receptors originated from a woman aged 25 to 39 with COVID-19, enrolled during active disease.

The V call is TRBV4-1, the J call TRBJ2-3; 8 bases agree with TRBD1. Germline V gene data show CDR1 as MGHRA and CDR2 as YSYEKL. CDR3 length equals 16 residues. Unmatched junction bases numbered 9, after V lost 4 bases and J lost 3 bases. The CDR3 coding sequence is TGCGCCAGCAGCCCGATGCAGGGGGCCCGGACAGATACGCAGTATTTT. Translated, it gives CASSPMQGARTDTQYF.

The J gene is TRBJ1-2, the V gene TRBV3-1 (or the pseudogene TRBV3-2); D uncertain. Germline V CDR1 and CDR2: LGHDT, YNNKEL (reference sequence). V gave up 2 bases and J gave up 4 bases, with 14 bases separating them. The CDR3 covers 15 residues. CDR3 sequence reads: CASSQSPPAGYGYTF. As DNA, the CDR3 is TGTGCCAGCAGCCAATCCCCACCGGCGGGCTATGGCTACACCTTC.

The chain carries TRBV20-1 and TRBJ2-7; TRBD2 matches at 10 bases. The CDR3 totals 13 residues. Germline lookup yields CDR1 DFQATT and CDR2 SNEGSKA (reference sequence). After removal of 3 bases from V and 6 bases from J, the junction contained 5 bases not matched to a gene. The CDR3 loop reads CSASLLAGFEQYF. The CDR3 coding sequence is TGCAGTGCTAGTTTACTAGCGGGATTCGAGCAGTACTTC.

J is TRBJ1-5 and V is TRBV27, with D unclear. Trimming left V 3 bases short and J 5 bases short, with 8 bases between. Germline V gene lookup returns CDR1 MNHEY and CDR2 SMNVEV (reference sequence). The CDR3 spans 13 residues. Written as DNA, the CDR3 is TGTGCCAGCAGTTTTACTGCTGATCAGCCCCAGCATTTT. It codes for CASSFTADQPQHF.

The CDR3 sequence: CSAFGNEGPQHF. CDR3 coding DNA: TGCAGCGCCTTTGGGAATGAGGGCCCCCAGCATTTT. This chain connects TRBV29-1 to TRBJ1-5; no clear D. The V end lost 7 bases, the J end lost 10 bases, and 17 bases lay between the germline ends. Germline-derived CDR1 and CDR2 are SQVTM and ANQGSEA. This CDR3 has 12 amino acids.

The CDR3 is CASSLGSRERAFF. The DNA of the CDR3 is TGTGCCAGCAGTTTAGGCTCAAGGGAGAGAGCTTTCTTT. The chain has TRBV28 and TRBJ1-1; D remains ambiguous. This CDR3 comprises 13 residues. V lost 2 bases and J 10 bases, leaving 14 bases between the germline ends. The V gene's germline CDR1 is MDHEN and CDR2 SYDVKM.

In its sample, this clone was seen a few times. This rearrangement joins TRBV28 to TRBJ1-2, with D tentatively TRBD1 (5 bases). CDR1 and CDR2 from the germline V gene are MDHEN and SYDVKM. The CDR3 is made up of 14 amino acids. The CDR3 region is CAAETGVTNYGYTF. Written as DNA, the CDR3 is TGTGCGGCTGAGACGGGGGTAACTAACTATGGCTACACCTTC.

This chain uses TRBV11-2 with TRBJ2-5; TRBD2 matches 13 bases. From germline, CDR1 is SGHAT and CDR2 FQNNGV. This CDR3 has 15 residues. V dropped 5 bases and J dropped 5; count of bases not matched to a gene: 5. The CDR3 loop reads CASSTSGRGTETQYF. The CDR3 DNA reads TGTGCCAGCAGCACTAGCGGGAGGGGGACGGAGACCCAGTACTTC.

V usage is TRBV3-1 (or the pseudogene TRBV3-2) and J usage is TRBJ2-7, with TRBD1 as a possible D gene (6 bases). V shed 4 bases and J shed 1 base, with 14 bases lying between them. CDR1 and CDR2 (germline): LGHDT, YNNKEL (reference sequence). The CDR3 is 15 residues long. The CDR3 coding sequence is TGTGCCAGCAGCCCATACACGGACAGTTCCTACGAGCAGTACTTC. This translates into CASSPYTDSSYEQYF.

This clone was seen only once. This chain connects TRBV11-2 to TRBJ2-2; TRBD2 agrees at 7 bases. The ends lost 5 bases at V and 2 bases at J; junction bases unmatched: 8. The CDR3 runs 16 residues. Per germline, CDR1 SGHAT and CDR2 FQNNGV. CDR3: CASSPLGGSNTGELFF. The CDR3 DNA reads TGTGCCAGCAGCCCCCTGGGGGGGTCAAACACCGGGGAGCTGTTTTTT.

This chain joins TRBV18 and TRBJ1-1, with D possibly matching TRBD1 (6 bases). V was clipped by 2 bases and J by 7 bases, with 14 bases between them. The CDR3 consists of 14 residues. Germline V lookup: CDR1 KGHSH, CDR2 LQKENI. The CDR3 DNA is TGTGCCAGCTCACCAAACCCCCGAGGGGGTGAAGCTTTCTTT. Its translation: CASSPNPRGGEAFF.

V is TRBV6-5 and J is TRBJ2-1; 7 bases are a match to TRBD1. Trimming cost V 6 bases and J 7 bases; bases outside gene matches: 0. The CDR3 length is 11 residues. The V gene's germline CDR1 is MNHEY and CDR2 SVGAGI. The CDR3 bases are TGTGCCAGCAGACAGGGGAATGAGCAGTTCTTC. Translation gives CASRQGNEQFF.

The J gene is TRBJ2-1, the V gene TRBV7-9, with a possible D match to TRBD2 (5 bases). This CDR3 spans 12 amino acids. Trimming left V 4 bases short and J 13 bases short, with 14 bases between. CDR1 SEHNR and CDR2 FQNEAQ come from the germline V gene (reference sequence). The CDR3 loop is CASSYTRSAQFF. CDR3 DNA: TGTGCCAGCAGCTACACTAGGTCGGCACAGTTCTTC.

The rearrangement uses TRBV5-1 and TRBJ1-4; D is ambiguous. The CDR3 runs to 13 residues. The germline V and J ends were trimmed by 3 bases and 7 bases, with 10 bases remaining between them. Germline V gene sequence: CDR1 SGHRS, CDR2 YFSETQ. CDR3 nucleotides: TGCGCCAGCAGCTCCACAACGGGTGAAAAACTGTTTTTT. It codes for CASSSTTGEKLFF.

The chain joins TRBV18 to TRBJ1-1, with 8 bases lining up with TRBD1. This CDR3 has 14 residues. J was trimmed by 4 bases and V by 3 bases; bases with no gene match: 4. CDR1 and CDR2 (germline): KGHSH, LQKENI. CDR3 sequence (DNA): TGTGCCAGCTCACCGACAGGGGACGTCACTGAAGCTTTCTTT. It yields the protein CASSPTGDVTEAFF.

The gene calls are TRBV6-5 and TRBJ1-2; D possibly corresponds to TRBD1 (5 bases). The V gene lost 2 bases and the J gene lost 6 bases, with 7 bases spanning the gap. Germline V lookup: CDR1 MNHEY, CDR2 SVGAGI. The CDR3 spans 12 residues. The CDR3 is CASSYRGDGYTF. In nucleotides, the CDR3 is TGTGCCAGCAGTTACCGGGGGGATGGCTACACCTTC.

J is TRBJ2-7 and V is TRBV7-3; 8 bases align to TRBD2. CDR3 length equals 15 residues. CDR1 and CDR2 from the germline V gene are SGHTA and FQGTGA. The V and J ends lost 4 bases and 6 bases, in that order; junction bases with no gene match: 11. CDR3 in amino acids: CASSSGAGVLSEQYF. In DNA form, the CDR3 reads TGTGCCAGCAGCTCGGGAGCGGGAGTTCTTTCCGAGCAGTACTTC.